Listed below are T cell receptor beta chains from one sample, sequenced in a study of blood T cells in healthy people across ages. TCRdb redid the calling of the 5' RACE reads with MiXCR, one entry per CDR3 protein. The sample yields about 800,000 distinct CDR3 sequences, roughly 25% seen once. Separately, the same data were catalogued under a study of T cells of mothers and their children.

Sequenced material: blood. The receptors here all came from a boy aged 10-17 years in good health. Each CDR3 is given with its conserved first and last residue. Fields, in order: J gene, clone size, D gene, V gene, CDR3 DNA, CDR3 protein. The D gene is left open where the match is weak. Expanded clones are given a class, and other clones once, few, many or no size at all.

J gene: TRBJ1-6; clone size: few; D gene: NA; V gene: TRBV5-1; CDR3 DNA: TGCGCCAGCAGCTTGCTTCAAGATTCACCCCTCCACTTT; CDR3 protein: CASSLLQDSPLHF
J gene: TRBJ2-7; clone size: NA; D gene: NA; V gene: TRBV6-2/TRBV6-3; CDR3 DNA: TGTGCCAGCAGCCTCGACAGTCTCTACGAGCAGTACTTC; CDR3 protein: CASSLDSLYEQYF
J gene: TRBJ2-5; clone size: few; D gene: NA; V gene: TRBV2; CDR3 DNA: TGTGCCAGCAGGGGGGGCTCGGCGGGGGAGACCCAGTACTTC; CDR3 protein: CASRGGSAGETQYF
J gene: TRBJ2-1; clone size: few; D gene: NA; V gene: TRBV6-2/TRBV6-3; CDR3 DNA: TGTGCCAGCAGTTACTCGAATTATGAGCAGTTCTTC; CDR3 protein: CASSYSNYEQFF
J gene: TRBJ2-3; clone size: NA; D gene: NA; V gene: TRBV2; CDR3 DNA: TGTGCCAGCGGGGACTCCCGCAGAGATACGCAGTATTTT; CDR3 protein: CASGDSRRDTQYF
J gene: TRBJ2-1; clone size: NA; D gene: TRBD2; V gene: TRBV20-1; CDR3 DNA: TGCAGTGCTGAGGATCGGCTAGCGGGCCGCCACAATGAGCAGTTCTTC; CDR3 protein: CSAEDRLAGRHNEQFF
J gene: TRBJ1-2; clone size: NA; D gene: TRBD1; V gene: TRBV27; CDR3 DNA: TGTGCCAGCAGTCCCACGGGACAGCCCTATGGCTACACCTTC; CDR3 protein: CASSPTGQPYGYTF
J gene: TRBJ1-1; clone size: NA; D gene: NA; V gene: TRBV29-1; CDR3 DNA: TGCAGCGGGGGACAAAGGACTGAAGCTTTCTTT; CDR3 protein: CSGGQRTEAFF
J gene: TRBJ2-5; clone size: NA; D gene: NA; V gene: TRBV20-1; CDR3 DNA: TGCAGTCCTCCCGGCCAAGAGACCCAGTACTTC; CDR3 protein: CSPPGQETQYF
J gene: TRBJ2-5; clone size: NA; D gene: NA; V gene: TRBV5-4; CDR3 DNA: TGTGCCAGCAGACCGGGCGGTGCGGGCCAAGAGACCCAGTACTTC; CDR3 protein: CASRPGGAGQETQYF